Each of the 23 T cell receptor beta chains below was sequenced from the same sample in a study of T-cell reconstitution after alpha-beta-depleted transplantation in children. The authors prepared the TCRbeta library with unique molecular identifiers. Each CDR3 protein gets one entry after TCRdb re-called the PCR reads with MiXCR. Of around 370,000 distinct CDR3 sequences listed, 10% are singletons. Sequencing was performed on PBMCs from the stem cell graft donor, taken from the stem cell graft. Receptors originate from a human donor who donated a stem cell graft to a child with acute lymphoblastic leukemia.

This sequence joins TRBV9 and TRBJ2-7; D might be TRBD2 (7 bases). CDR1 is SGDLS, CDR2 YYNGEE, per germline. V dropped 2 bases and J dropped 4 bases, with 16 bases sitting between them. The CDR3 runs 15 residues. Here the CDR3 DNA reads TGTGCCAGCAGCGTTGGGGGGGGCGGGAATTACGAGCAGTACTTC. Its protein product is CASSVGGGGNYEQYF.

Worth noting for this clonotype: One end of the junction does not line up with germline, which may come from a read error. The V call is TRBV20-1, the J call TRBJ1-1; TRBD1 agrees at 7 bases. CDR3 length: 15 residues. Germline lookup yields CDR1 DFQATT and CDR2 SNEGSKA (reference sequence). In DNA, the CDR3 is TGCAGTGCCTCGACCCATGGGACAGCCAACACTGAAGCCTTCTTT. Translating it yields CSASTHGTANTEAFF.

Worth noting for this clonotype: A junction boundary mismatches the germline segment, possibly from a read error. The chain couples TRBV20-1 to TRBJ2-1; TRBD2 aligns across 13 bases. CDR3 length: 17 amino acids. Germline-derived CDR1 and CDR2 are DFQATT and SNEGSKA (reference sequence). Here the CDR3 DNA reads TGCTGTGCACCTCGACTAGCGGGGGGCTTCGGCGACAATGAGCAGTTCTTC. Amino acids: CCAPRLAGGFGDNEQFF.

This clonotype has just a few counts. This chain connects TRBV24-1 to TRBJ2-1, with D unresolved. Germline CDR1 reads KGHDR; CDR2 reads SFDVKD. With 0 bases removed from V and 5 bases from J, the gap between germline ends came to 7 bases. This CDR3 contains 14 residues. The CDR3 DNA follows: TGTGCCACCAGTGATTTGTTGTACAACAATGAGCAGTTCTTC. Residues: CATSDLLYNNEQFF.

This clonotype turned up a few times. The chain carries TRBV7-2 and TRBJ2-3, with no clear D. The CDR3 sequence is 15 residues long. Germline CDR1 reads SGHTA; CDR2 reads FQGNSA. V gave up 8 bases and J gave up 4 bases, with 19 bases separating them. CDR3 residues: CASAQDFPTADTQYF. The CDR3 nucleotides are TGTGCCAGCGCCCAAGATTTCCCGACCGCAGATACGCAGTATTTT.

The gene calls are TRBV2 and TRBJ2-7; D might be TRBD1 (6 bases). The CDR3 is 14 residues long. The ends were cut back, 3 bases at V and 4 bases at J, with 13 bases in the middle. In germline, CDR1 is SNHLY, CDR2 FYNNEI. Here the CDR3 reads CASSETGFQYEQYF. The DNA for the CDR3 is TGTGCCAGCAGTGAGACAGGATTCCAATACGAGCAGTACTTC.

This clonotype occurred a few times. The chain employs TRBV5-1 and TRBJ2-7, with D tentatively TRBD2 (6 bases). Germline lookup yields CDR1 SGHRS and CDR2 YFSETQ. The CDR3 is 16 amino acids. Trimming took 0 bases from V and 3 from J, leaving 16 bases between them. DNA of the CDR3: TGCGCCAGCAGCTTGGAAAGTGGGACTCCCTTCTACGAGCAGTACTTC. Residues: CASSLESGTPFYEQYF.

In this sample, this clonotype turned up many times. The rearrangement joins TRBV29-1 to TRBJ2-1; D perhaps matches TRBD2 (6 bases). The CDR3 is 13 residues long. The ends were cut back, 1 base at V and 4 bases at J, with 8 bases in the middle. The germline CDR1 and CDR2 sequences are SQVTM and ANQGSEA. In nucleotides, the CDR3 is TGCAGCGTTGAAGTGGACTATTACAATGAGCAGTTCTTC. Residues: CSVEVDYYNEQFF.

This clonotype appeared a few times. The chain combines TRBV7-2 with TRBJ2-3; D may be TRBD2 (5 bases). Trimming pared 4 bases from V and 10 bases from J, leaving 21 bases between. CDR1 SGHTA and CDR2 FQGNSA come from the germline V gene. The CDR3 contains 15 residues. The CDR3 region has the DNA TGTGCCAGCAGCTCAGTCCGGACTGACCCCACCCCGCAGTATTTT. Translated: CASSSVRTDPTPQYF.

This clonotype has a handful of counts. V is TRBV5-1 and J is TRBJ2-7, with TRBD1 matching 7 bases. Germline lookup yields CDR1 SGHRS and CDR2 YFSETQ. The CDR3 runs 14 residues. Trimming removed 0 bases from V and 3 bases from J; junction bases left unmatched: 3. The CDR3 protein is CASSLEGQNYEQYF. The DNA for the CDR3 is TGCGCCAGCAGCTTGGAGGGACAGAACTACGAGCAGTACTTC.

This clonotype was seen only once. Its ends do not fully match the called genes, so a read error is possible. The CDR3, as DNA: TGTGCCAGCAGTCCCCCCTTTCATACGAAGTATTTT. Translation: CASSPPFHTKYF. This chain connects TRBV12-3 or TRBV12-4 to TRBJ2-3; D remains ambiguous. The CDR3 consists of 12 residues.

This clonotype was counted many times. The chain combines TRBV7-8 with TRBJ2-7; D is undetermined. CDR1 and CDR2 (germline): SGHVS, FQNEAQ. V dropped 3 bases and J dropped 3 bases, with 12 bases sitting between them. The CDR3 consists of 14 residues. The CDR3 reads CASSLGSRVYEQYF. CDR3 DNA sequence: TGTGCCAGCAGCTTGGGTTCACGAGTCTACGAGCAGTACTTC.

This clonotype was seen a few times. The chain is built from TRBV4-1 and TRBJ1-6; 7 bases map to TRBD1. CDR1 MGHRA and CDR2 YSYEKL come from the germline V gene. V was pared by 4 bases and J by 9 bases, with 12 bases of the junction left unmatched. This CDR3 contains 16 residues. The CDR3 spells CASSPPPTGVSSPLHF. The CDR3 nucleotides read TGCGCCAGCAGCCCGCCCCCCACAGGGGTGTCTTCACCCCTCCACTTT.

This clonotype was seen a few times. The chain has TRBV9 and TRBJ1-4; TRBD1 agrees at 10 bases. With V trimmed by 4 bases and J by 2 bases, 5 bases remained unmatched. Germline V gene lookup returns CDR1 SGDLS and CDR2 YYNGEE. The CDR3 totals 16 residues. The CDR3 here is CASSLDRGLTNEKLFF. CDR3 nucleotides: TGTGCCAGCAGCCTAGACAGGGGGCTGACTAATGAAAAACTGTTTTTT.

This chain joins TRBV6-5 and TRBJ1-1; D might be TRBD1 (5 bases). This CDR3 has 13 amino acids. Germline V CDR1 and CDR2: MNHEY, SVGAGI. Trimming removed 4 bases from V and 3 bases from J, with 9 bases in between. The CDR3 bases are TGTGCCAGCAGTTCACAGGAGTACACTGAAGCTTTCTTT. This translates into CASSSQEYTEAFF.

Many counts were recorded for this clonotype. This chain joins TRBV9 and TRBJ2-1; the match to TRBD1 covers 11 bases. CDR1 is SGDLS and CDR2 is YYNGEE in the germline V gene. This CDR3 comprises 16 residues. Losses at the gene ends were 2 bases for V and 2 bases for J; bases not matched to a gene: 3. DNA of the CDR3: TGTGCCAGCAGCGTCGGACAGGGGGCCACCTACAATGAGCAGTTCTTC. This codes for CASSVGQGATYNEQFF. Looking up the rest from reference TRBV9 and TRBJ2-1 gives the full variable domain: DSGVTQTPKHLITATGQRVTLRCSPRSGDLSVYWYQQSLDQGLQFLIQYYNGEERAKGNILERFSAQQFPDLHSELNLSSLELGDSALYFCASSVGQGATYNEQFFGPGTRLTVL.

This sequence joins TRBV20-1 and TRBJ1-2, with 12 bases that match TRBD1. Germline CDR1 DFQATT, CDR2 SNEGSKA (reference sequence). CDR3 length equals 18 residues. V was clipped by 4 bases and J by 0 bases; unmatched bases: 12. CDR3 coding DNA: TGCAGTGCTAAGCAGGGCACGGGACAGGGGGCCGCTAACTATGGCTACACCTTC. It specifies CSAKQGTGQGAANYGYTF.

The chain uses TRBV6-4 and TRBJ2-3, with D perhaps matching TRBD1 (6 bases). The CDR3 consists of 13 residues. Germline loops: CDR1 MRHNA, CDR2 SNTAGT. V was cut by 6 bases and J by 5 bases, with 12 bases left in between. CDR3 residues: CASSADSRDTQYF. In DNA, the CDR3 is TGTGCCAGCAGCGCGGACAGTCGAGATACGCAGTATTTT.

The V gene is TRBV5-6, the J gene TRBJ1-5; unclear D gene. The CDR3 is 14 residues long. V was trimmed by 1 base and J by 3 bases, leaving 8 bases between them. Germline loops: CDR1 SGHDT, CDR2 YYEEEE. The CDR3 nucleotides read TGTGCCAGCAGCTTGATGGGGTTCAATCAGCCCCAGCATTTT. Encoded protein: CASSLMGFNQPQHF. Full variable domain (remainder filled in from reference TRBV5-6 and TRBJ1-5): DAGVTQSPTHLIKTRGQQVTLRCSPKSGHDTVSWYQQALGQGPQFIFQYYEEEERQRGNFPDRFSGHQFPNYSSELNVNALLLGDSALYLCASSLMGFNQPQHFGDGTRLSIL.

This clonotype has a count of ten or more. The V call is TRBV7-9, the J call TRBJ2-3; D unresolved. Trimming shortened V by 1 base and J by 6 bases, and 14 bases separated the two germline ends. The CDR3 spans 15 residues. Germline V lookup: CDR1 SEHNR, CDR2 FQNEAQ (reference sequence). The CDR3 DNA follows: TGTGCCAGCAGCTTAGGGTCGGCGTTGGGCGATACGCAGTATTTT. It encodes CASSLGSALGDTQYF. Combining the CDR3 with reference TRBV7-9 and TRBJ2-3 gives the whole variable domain DTGVSQNPRHKITKRGQNVTFRCDPISEHNRLYWYRQTLGQGPEFLTYFQNEAQLEKSRLLSDRFSAERPKGSFSTLEIQRTEQGDSAMYLCASSLGSALGDTQYFGPGTRLTVL.

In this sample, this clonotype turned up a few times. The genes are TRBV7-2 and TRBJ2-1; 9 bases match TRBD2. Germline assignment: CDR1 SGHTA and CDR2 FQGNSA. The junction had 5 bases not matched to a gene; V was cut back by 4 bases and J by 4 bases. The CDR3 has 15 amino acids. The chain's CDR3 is CASSSSSGNYNEQFF. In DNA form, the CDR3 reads TGTGCCAGCAGCTCCTCTAGCGGGAATTACAATGAGCAGTTCTTC.

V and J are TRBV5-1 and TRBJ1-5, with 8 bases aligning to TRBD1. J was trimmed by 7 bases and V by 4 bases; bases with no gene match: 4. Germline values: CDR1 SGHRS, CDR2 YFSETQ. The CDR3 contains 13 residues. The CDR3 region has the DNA TGCGCCAGCAGCCGGACAGGGAGGCAGCCCCAGCATTTT. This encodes CASSRTGRQPQHF.

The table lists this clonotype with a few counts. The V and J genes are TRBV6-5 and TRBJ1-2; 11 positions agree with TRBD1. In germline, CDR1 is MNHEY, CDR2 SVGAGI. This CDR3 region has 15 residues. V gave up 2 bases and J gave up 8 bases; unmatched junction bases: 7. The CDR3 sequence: CASSYVGQGGEGYTF. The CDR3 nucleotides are TGTGCCAGCAGTTACGTGGGACAGGGGGGAGAAGGCTACACCTTC.